These 22 T cell receptor beta chains share one sample of origin, sequenced in a study of blood T cell repertoires in COVID-19. TCRdb keeps only in-frame clones here, not all; method: immunoSEQ multiplex PCR. The table includes under 150,000 clones, around 81% detected once. The sequenced sample consisted of peripheral blood. The receptor set was obtained from a woman aged 60-75 years with active or convalescent COVID-19.

The J gene is TRBJ1-2, the V gene TRBV28; TRBD1 agrees at 8 bases. V gave up 5 bases and J gave up 4 bases; unmatched junction bases: 6. The germline gives CDR1 MDHEN, CDR2 SYDVKM. This CDR3 is built from 14 residues. CDR3 bases: TGTGCCAGCAGTGGGACAGGAGCCCCCTATGGCTACACCTTC. Amino acid sequence: CASSGTGAPYGYTF.

The V and J genes are TRBV19 and TRBJ1-5; TRBD1 agrees at 8 bases. After removal of 9 bases from V and 2 bases from J, the junction contained 3 bases not matched to a gene. Germline V gene sequence: CDR1 LNHDA, CDR2 SQIVND (reference sequence). The length of the CDR3 is 13 residues. Here the CDR3 DNA reads TGTGCCAGCAAGGACAGGGGCAATCAGCCCCAGCATTTT. It specifies CASKDRGNQPQHF.

The V call is TRBV3-1 (or the pseudogene TRBV3-2), the J call TRBJ1-4, with D unclear. Germline CDR1 and CDR2: LGHDT and YNNKEL (reference sequence). CDR3 length: 14 amino acids. With 2 bases removed from V and 3 bases from J, the gap between germline ends came to 7 bases. The CDR3 DNA sequence: TGTGCCAGCAGCCAAACGGTGGCTAATGAAAAACTGTTTTTT. Its protein product is CASSQTVANEKLFF.

Here the CDR3 DNA reads TGTGCCAGCACCTCCGGACTAGCGGGAGGGCAGGGAGAGACCCAGTACTTC. Protein sequence: CASTSGLAGGQGETQYF. This sequence joins TRBV7-2 and TRBJ2-5; 15 nucleotides match TRBD2. The CDR3 runs to 17 residues. Per the germline V gene, CDR1 is SGHTA and CDR2 is FQGNSA. Trimming removed 7 bases from V and 4 bases from J; junction bases left unmatched: 10.

This chain connects TRBV6-4 to TRBJ2-1, with a possible D match to TRBD2 (6 bases). The CDR3 extends over 14 amino acids. V dropped 3 bases and J dropped 3 bases, with 9 bases sitting between them. From germline, CDR1 is MRHNA and CDR2 SNTAGT. CDR3 DNA sequence: TGTGCCAGCAGTGAGCGGGGAAACTACAATGAGCAGTTCTTC. Translated: CASSERGNYNEQFF.

The chain recombines TRBV5-1 with TRBJ2-3; D unclear. CDR1 and CDR2 from the germline V gene are SGHRS and YFSETQ. CDR3 length equals 15 residues. V shed 3 bases and J shed 0 bases, with 11 bases lying between them. Here the CDR3 DNA reads TGCGCCAGCAGCTCGACATTAACTAGCACAGATACGCAGTATTTT. Its protein product is CASSSTLTSTDTQYF.

The chain has TRBV10-3 and TRBJ2-7, with 15 nucleotides matching TRBD2. This CDR3 is 15 amino acids long. Germline loops: CDR1 ENHRY, CDR2 SYGVKD. J was trimmed by 5 bases and V by 8 bases; bases with no gene match: 7. DNA for the CDR3: TGTGCCATCCCTGGACTAGCGGGGGGGCCGGACGAGCAGTACGTC. Its protein is CAIPGLAGGPDEQYV.

The J gene is TRBJ2-7, the V gene TRBV7-3; D may be TRBD2 (5 bases). From germline, CDR1 is SGHTA and CDR2 FQGTGA. The CDR3 sequence is 15 residues long. V lost 2 bases, J lost 4 bases, and 15 bases lay in between. The CDR3 here is CASSLGPGEQYEQYF. The CDR3 region has the DNA TGTGCCAGCAGCTTAGGCCCCGGGGAACAATACGAGCAGTACTTC.

This rearrangement joins TRBV11-2 to TRBJ2-7; D gene unclear. CDR3 length: 12 residues. Germline V gene lookup returns CDR1 SGHAT and CDR2 FQNNGV. Trimming stripped 2 bases from V and 3 bases from J, with 5 bases between. CDR3 DNA sequence: TGTGCCAGCAGCTTAACTGGCTACGAGCAGTACGTC. Translated, it gives CASSLTGYEQYV.

The chain joins TRBV19 to TRBJ1-5, with 11 bases matching TRBD1. CDR3 length: 14 residues. The V segment lost 5 bases and the J segment 6 bases; nucleotides outside the gene matches: 3. Germline lookup yields CDR1 LNHDA and CDR2 SQIVND (reference sequence). For the CDR3, the DNA is TGTGCCAGTAGTGGGACAGGGGGGAGTCAGCCCCAGCATTTT. Encoded protein: CASSGTGGSQPQHF.

The chain employs TRBV27 and TRBJ2-7, with 9 nucleotides matching TRBD2. From germline, CDR1 is MNHEY and CDR2 SMNVEV (reference sequence). The CDR3 runs to 13 residues. V was clipped by 5 bases and J by 4 bases; unmatched bases: 3. Written as DNA, the CDR3 is TGTGCCAGCAGTCACGCGGGGGGGTACGAGCAGTACGTC. Encoded protein: CASSHAGGYEQYV.

V gene TRBV6-5 combines with J gene TRBJ1-2, with 9 positions matching TRBD1. V lost 5 bases and J lost 4; bases outside the gene matches: 5. The germline CDR1 and CDR2 sequences are MNHEY and SVGAGI. The CDR3 length is 14 residues. The CDR3 DNA is TGTGCCAGCAGTCCAGGGACAGGGATCTATGGCTACACCTTC. It specifies CASSPGTGIYGYTF.

The V and J genes are TRBV2 and TRBJ2-7; a possible D gene is TRBD1 (6 bases). Germline loops: CDR1 SNHLY, CDR2 FYNNEI. V lost 4 bases and J 2 bases, leaving 15 bases between the germline ends. The CDR3 consists of 15 residues. The CDR3 protein is CASSADRIRPYEQYF. As DNA, the CDR3 is TGTGCCAGCAGTGCGGACAGAATACGCCCCTACGAGCAGTACTTC.

This clone was counted at least ten times. This chain joins TRBV7-2 and TRBJ2-5, with 11 bases fitting TRBD2. V was clipped by 5 bases and J by 2 bases; unmatched bases: 4. Germline V CDR1 and CDR2: SGHTA, FQGNSA. The length of the CDR3 is 15 residues. CDR3 sequence (DNA): TGTGCCAGCAGCGACAGACTAGCGGGACAAGAGACCCAGTACTTC. This encodes CASSDRLAGQETQYF.

This CDR3 is CASSRTGSSYEQYV. The DNA for the CDR3 is TGTGCCAGCAGTAGGACAGGGAGCTCCTACGAGCAGTACGTC. This rearrangement joins TRBV28 to TRBJ2-7; the match to TRBD1 covers 8 bases. Germline trimming cut 5 bases from V and 0 bases from J; bases unmatched to any gene: 3. The CDR3 length is 14 residues. CDR1 is MDHEN, CDR2 SYDVKM, per germline.

The V gene is TRBV19, the J gene TRBJ1-5; D gene ambiguous. From germline, CDR1 is LNHDA and CDR2 SQIVND (reference sequence). This CDR3 region has 14 residues. With 2 bases removed from V and 5 bases from J, the gap between germline ends came to 10 bases. Written as DNA, the CDR3 is TGTGCCAGTAGTATAAGGACTGCTGATCAGCCCCAGCATTTT. It codes for CASSIRTADQPQHF.

The V gene is TRBV5-1, the J gene TRBJ1-5; D remains unclear. The ends were cut back, 1 base at V and 3 bases at J, with 8 bases in the middle. From germline, CDR1 is SGHRS and CDR2 YFSETQ. The CDR3 has 14 amino acids. The CDR3 loop reads CASSLNSLNQPQHF. Written as DNA, the CDR3 is TGCGCCAGCAGCTTGAACAGTCTCAATCAGCCCCAGCATTTT.

J is TRBJ2-4 and V is TRBV7-2; 10 nucleotides match TRBD2. The junction had 5 bases not matched to a gene; V was cut back by 2 bases and J by 7 bases. This CDR3 is 15 amino acids long. Germline-derived CDR1 and CDR2 are SGHTA and FQGNSA. CDR3 sequence reads: CASSLLAGEGNIQYF. Here the CDR3 DNA reads TGTGCCAGCAGCTTACTAGCGGGGGAGGGGAACATTCAGTACTTC.

This sequence joins TRBV19 and TRBJ1-4, with a tentative D call TRBD1 (6 bases). Trimming left V 7 bases short and J 3 bases short, with 12 bases between. Germline loops: CDR1 LNHDA, CDR2 SQIVND (reference sequence). CDR3 length: 14 amino acids. The CDR3 region is CASTAGAANEKLFF. Written as DNA, the CDR3 is TGTGCCAGTACCGCAGGGGCTGCTAATGAAAAACTGTTTTTT. The full variable domain, its missing parts supplied by reference TRBV19 and TRBJ1-4, is DGGITQSPKYLFRKEGQNVTLSCEQNLNHDAMYWYRQDPGQGLRLIYYSQIVNDFQKGDIAEGYSVSREKKESFPLTVTSAQKNPTAFYLCASTAGAANEKLFFGSGTQLSVL.

The V and J genes are TRBV6-6 and TRBJ1-5; the D gene is possibly TRBD1 (5 bases). CDR1 is MNHNY, CDR2 SVGAGI, per germline (reference sequence). The CDR3 runs 15 residues. Trimming shortened V by 4 bases and J by 0 bases, and 10 bases separated the two germline ends. CDR3 nucleotides: TGTGCCAGCAGTTCCCTAACAGGTAGCAATCAGCCCCAGCATTTT. As protein: CASSSLTGSNQPQHF.

As DNA, the CDR3 is TGTGCCAGCAGCCAGAAACTAGCGGGAGGGTCCAACACCGGGGAGCTGTTTTTT. Amino acids: CASSQKLAGGSNTGELFF. This chain links TRBV4-2 with TRBJ2-2; 13 nucleotides agree with TRBD2. V shed 3 bases and J 2 bases; nucleotides not matched to a gene: 6. Per germline, CDR1 LGHNA and CDR2 YNFKEQ. The CDR3 has 18 residues.

This chain uses TRBV28 with TRBJ1-1, with TRBD1 matching over 7 bases. This CDR3 contains 13 residues. Germline assignment: CDR1 MDHEN and CDR2 SYDVKM. The junction had 2 bases not matched to a gene; V was cut back by 3 bases and J by 4 bases. CDR3 bases: TGTGCCAGCAGTTTTCCAGGGGGCACTGAAGCTTTCTTT. This encodes CASSFPGGTEAFF. The full variable domain, with the rest looked up from reference TRBV28 and TRBJ1-1, is DVKVTQSSRYLVKRTGEKVFLECVQDMDHENMFWYRQDPGLGLRLIYFSYDVKMKEKGDIPEGYSVSREKKERFSLILESASTNQTSMYLCASSFPGGTEAFFGQGTRLTVV.